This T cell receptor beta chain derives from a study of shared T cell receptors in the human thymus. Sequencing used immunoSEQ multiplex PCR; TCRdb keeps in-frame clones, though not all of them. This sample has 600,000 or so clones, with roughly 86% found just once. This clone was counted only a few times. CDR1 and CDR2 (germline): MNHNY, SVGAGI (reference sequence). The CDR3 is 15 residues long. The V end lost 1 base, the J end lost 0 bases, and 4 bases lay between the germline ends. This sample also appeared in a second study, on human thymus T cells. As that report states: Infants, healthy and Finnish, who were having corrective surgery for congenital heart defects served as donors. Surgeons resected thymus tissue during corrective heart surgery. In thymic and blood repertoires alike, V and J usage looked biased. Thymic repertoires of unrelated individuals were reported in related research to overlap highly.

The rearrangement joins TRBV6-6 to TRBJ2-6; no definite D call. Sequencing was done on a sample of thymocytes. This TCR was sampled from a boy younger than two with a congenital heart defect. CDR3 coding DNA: TGTGCCAGCAGTTACTGCAGCTCTGGGGCCAACGTCCTGACTTTC. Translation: CASSYCSSGANVLTF.